The 5 T cell receptor beta chains reported below all come from one sample, sequenced in a study of T cells expressing NK-cell markers. TCRdb reanalyzed the 5' RACE reads, giving one entry per CDR3 protein sequence and no DNA. This sample contains over 150,000 distinct CDR3 sequences. Sequenced: blood T cells: a sorted CD56 or NKG2C T cell subset, CD4+ or CD8+ T cells, or bulk PBMC T cells (not recorded which). These TCRs come from a man aged 18-75 years in good health.

The CDR3 reads CSARDLYLPTDTQYF. The genes are TRBV20-1 and TRBJ2-3. Germline V gene sequence: CDR1 DFQATT, CDR2 SNEGSKA (reference sequence). This CDR3 comprises 15 residues.

CDR3 residues: CSATILAGGPDTQYF. The gene calls are TRBV20-1 and TRBJ2-3; without DNA, the TCRdb call of TRBD2 cannot be checked. This CDR3 contains 15 residues. CDR1 is DFQATT and CDR2 is SNEGSKA in the germline V gene (reference sequence).

The chain is built from TRBV20-1 and TRBJ2-7; TCRdb's assignment of TRBD2 cannot be checked, as there is no DNA. The CDR3 extends over 14 amino acids. Germline V lookup: CDR1 DFQATT, CDR2 SNEGSKA (reference sequence). This CDR3 is CSARRGETPYEQYF.

V usage is TRBV20-1 and J usage is TRBJ2-7; TCRdb reports TRBD1, a call that lacks DNA to check it against. The CDR3 runs to 13 residues. From germline, CDR1 is DFQATT and CDR2 SNEGSKA (reference sequence). The CDR3 protein is CSASWQGAYEQYF.

The chain links TRBV7-2 to TRBJ1-1; with no DNA, the TCRdb D assignment of TRBD1 cannot be verified. Germline CDR1 reads SGHTA; CDR2 reads FQGNSA. This CDR3 is built from 16 residues. CDR3 region: CASSLNPGGRDTEAFF. Full variable domain (outside the CDR3, taken from reference TRBV7-2 and TRBJ1-1): GAGVSQSPSNKVTEKGKDVELRCDPISGHTALYWYRQSLGQGLEFLIYFQGNSAPDKSGLPSDRFSAERTGGSVSTLTIQRTQQEDSAVYLCASSLNPGGRDTEAFFGQGTRLTVV.